Each of the 9 T cell receptor beta chains below was sequenced from the same sample in a study of Ad26.COV2.S vaccination and SARS-CoV-2 variants. TCRdb keeps only in-frame clones here, not all; method: immunoSEQ multiplex PCR. The sample has fewer than 800,000 clones; about 89% are singletons. The sample's treatment: some 20 received Ad26.COV2.S at low or high dose, single or two shots; 5 received placebo; per-sample allocation not given. Samples analyzed were those drawn on day 63 after the first vaccine or placebo injection. The sample consisted of peripheral blood, taken in a trial of Ad26.COV2.S vaccine versus placebo. Source of these receptors: a person between 18 and 65 years old who received the Ad26.COV2.S COVID-19 vaccine or a placebo.

This clone was observed a single time. V gene TRBV16 combines with J gene TRBJ1-4; no definite D call. V was clipped by 0 bases and J by 5 bases, with 7 bases between them. CDR1 is KGHSY and CDR2 is FQNENV in the germline V gene. The CDR3 extends over 14 amino acids. As DNA, the CDR3 is TGTGCCAGCAGCCAATCGACGGTAAATGAAAAACTGTTTTTT. This encodes CASSQSTVNEKLFF.

The chain links TRBV10-2 to TRBJ2-3; 8 bases map to TRBD2. The CDR3 loop spans 14 amino acids. The ends lost 6 bases at V and 5 bases at J; junction bases unmatched: 7. CDR1 and CDR2 from the germline V gene are WSHSY and SAAADI. CDR3 bases: TGCGCCAGCAGCCGGACTAGCAGGCAAGATACGCAGTATTTT. As protein: CASSRTSRQDTQYF.

The table lists this clone with a count of one. The chain employs TRBV12-3 or TRBV12-4 and TRBJ1-2; D unclear. V was shortened by 6 bases and J by 8 bases, with 16 bases between the two germline ends. This CDR3 has 13 amino acids. The CDR3 DNA reads as TGTGCCAGCAGCCCAGGAAGGATCGAGGGCTACACCTTC. Translated: CASSPGRIEGYTF.

In this sample, this clone turned up a few times. The chain is built from TRBV7-9 and TRBJ2-7; D might be TRBD2 (6 bases). Germline-derived CDR1 and CDR2 are SEHNR and FQNEAQ (reference sequence). Trimming left V 4 bases short and J 2 bases short, with 15 bases between. The CDR3 totals 15 residues. CDR3 bases: TGTGCCAGCAGCTCCGGGCGGGACCTAGCCTACGAGCAGTACTTC. It specifies CASSSGRDLAYEQYF.

The chain employs TRBV11-2 and TRBJ2-7; D is possibly TRBD1 (5 bases). V lost 0 bases and J 9 bases, leaving 18 bases between the germline ends. The CDR3 extends over 15 amino acids. From germline, CDR1 is SGHAT and CDR2 FQNNGV. CDR3 loop: CASSLDPQTPRGQYF. The CDR3 region has the DNA TGTGCCAGCAGCTTAGATCCCCAGACGCCAAGGGGGCAGTACTTC.

J is TRBJ1-6 and V is TRBV5-4; maybe TRBD1 (6 bases). Germline CDR1 is SGHNT and CDR2 is YYREEE (reference sequence). V lost 0 bases and J lost 8, with 12 bases in between. This CDR3 spans 15 amino acids. As DNA, the CDR3 is TGTGCCAGCAGCTTGGGGGGGCTCCGCGATTCACCCCTCCACTTT. It yields the protein CASSLGGLRDSPLHF.

The chain has TRBV30 and TRBJ2-4, with a weak D call TRBD2 (6 bases). The CDR3 runs to 19 residues. Germline-derived CDR1 and CDR2 are GTSNPN and SVGIG (reference sequence). Trimming removed 0 bases from V and 0 bases from J, with 21 bases in between. The CDR3 DNA is TGTGCCTGGAGTGTAGGAGCGGGCAGATATACTCTAGCCAAAAACATTCAGTACTTC. It is translated as CAWSVGAGRYTLAKNIQYF.

In this sample, this clone turned up a few times. V and J are TRBV12-3 or TRBV12-4 and TRBJ2-7; a possible D gene is TRBD1 (6 bases). The CDR3 loop spans 13 amino acids. Trimming took 4 bases from V and 7 from J, leaving 14 bases between them. The CDR3 reads CASSYSDRPEQYF. CDR3 DNA: TGTGCCAGCAGTTATTCTGACAGGCCGGAGCAGTACTTC.

The V gene is TRBV19, the J gene TRBJ2-7, with a weak D call TRBD2 (5 bases). Germline CDR1 is LNHDA and CDR2 is SQIVND (reference sequence). This CDR3 comprises 13 residues. Trimming pared 6 bases from V and 3 bases from J, leaving 12 bases between. This CDR3 is CASRNTAGYEQYF. For the CDR3, the DNA is TGTGCCAGTAGAAACACGGCGGGCTACGAGCAGTACTTC.